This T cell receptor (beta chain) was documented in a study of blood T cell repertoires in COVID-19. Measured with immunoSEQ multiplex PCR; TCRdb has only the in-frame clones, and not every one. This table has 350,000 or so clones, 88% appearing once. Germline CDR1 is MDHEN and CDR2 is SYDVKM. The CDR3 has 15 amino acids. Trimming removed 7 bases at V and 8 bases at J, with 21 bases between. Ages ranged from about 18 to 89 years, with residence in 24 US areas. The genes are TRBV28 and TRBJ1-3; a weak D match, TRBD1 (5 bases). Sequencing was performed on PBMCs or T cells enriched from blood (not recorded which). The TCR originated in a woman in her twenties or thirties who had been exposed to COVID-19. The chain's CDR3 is CASTPGGSLSDTIYF. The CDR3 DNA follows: TGTGCCAGCACGCCCGGGGGGTCCTTATCCGACACCATATATTTT.